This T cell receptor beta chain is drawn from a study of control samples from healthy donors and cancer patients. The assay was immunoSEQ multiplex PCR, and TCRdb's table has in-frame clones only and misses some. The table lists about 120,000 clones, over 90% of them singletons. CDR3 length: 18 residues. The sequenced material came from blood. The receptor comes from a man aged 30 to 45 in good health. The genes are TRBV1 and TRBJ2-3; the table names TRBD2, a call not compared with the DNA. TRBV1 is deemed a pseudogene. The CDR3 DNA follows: TGCACCAGCAGAGGACTAGCGGGGCCGCGTTGCGGCACAGATACGCAGTATTTT. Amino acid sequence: CTSRGLAGPRCGTDTQYF.